These T cell receptor beta chains were read from a single sample in a study of post-analysis software for immune sequencing data. MiXCR, applied by TCRdb to the PCR reads, yields one record per CDR3 protein. The profile covers about 760,000 distinct CDR3 sequences, with 30% appearing a single time and more than 0.45% taken by the ten largest. The sequenced sample was blood. All receptors come from a girl aged 10-17 years with multiple sclerosis. The CDR3 runs from the conserved cysteine through the conserved F or W. Each record gives: J gene, D gene, V gene, clone size, CDR3 DNA, CDR3 protein. D genes are given only for firm matches. Expanded clones get a size class; other rows say once, few or many, or leave the size out.

J gene: TRBJ1-2; D gene: .; V gene: TRBV20-1; clone size: few; CDR3 DNA: TGCAGTGCTAGACTTCCTCCGGGGGCGGCGGATGGCTACACCTTC; CDR3 protein: CSARLPPGAADGYTF
J gene: TRBJ2-1; D gene: .; V gene: TRBV28; clone size: few; CDR3 DNA: TGTGCCAGCACCGAAGCACAGGTAGTTCTCAATGAGCAGTTCTTC; CDR3 protein: CASTEAQVVLNEQFF
J gene: TRBJ2-3; D gene: TRBD2; V gene: TRBV4-3; clone size: .; CDR3 DNA: TGCGCCAGCAGCCGAGGATCGACTAGCGGGAGTACAGATACGCAGTATTTT; CDR3 protein: CASSRGSTSGSTDTQYF
J gene: TRBJ2-7; D gene: TRBD1; V gene: TRBV28; clone size: few; CDR3 DNA: TGTGCCAGCACCGCCCTCCGGGACAGGGGGCTGATGGGGCAGTACTTC; CDR3 protein: CASTALRDRGLMGQYF
J gene: TRBJ2-7; D gene: .; V gene: TRBV7-2; clone size: many; CDR3 DNA: TGTGCCAGCAGCGGTACCTACGAGCAGTACTTC; CDR3 protein: CASSGTYEQYF
J gene: TRBJ1-1; D gene: .; V gene: TRBV29-1; clone size: .; CDR3 DNA: TGCAGCGTTGGACGGGCGAACACTGAAGCTTTCTTT; CDR3 protein: CSVGRANTEAFF
J gene: TRBJ1-1; D gene: .; V gene: TRBV5-1; clone size: once; CDR3 DNA: TGCGCCAGCAGCTCACCGGACACTGAAGCTTTCTTT; CDR3 protein: CASSSPDTEAFF
J gene: TRBJ2-1; D gene: TRBD1; V gene: TRBV18; clone size: few; CDR3 DNA: TGTGCCAGCTCACCACGCAAGGACAGGGGGTTGACTCATGAGCAGTTCTTC; CDR3 protein: CASSPRKDRGLTHEQFF
J gene: TRBJ1-2; D gene: .; V gene: TRBV5-1; clone size: .; CDR3 DNA: TGCGCCAGCAGCTTTGGGGCCCTCTATGGCTACACCTTC; CDR3 protein: CASSFGALYGYTF
J gene: TRBJ2-7; D gene: TRBD2; V gene: TRBV5-1; clone size: few; CDR3 DNA: TGCGCCAGCAGCTTGATCACTAGCGGGAGCTTCGAGCAGTACTTC; CDR3 protein: CASSLITSGSFEQYF
J gene: TRBJ2-5; D gene: TRBD1; V gene: TRBV4-2; clone size: many; CDR3 DNA: TGTGCCAGCAGCCACCTCGGGGACAGCCCCCAAGAGACCCAGTACTTC; CDR3 protein: CASSHLGDSPQETQYF
J gene: TRBJ2-2; D gene: .; V gene: TRBV20-1; clone size: .; CDR3 DNA: TGCAGTGCTAGGCGGGCCCTGAACACCGGGGAGCTGTTTTTT; CDR3 protein: CSARRALNTGELFF
J gene: TRBJ2-4; D gene: .; V gene: TRBV28; clone size: .; CDR3 DNA: TGTGCCAGCAGTTTTGGCTCTGGCCGTACCAAAAACATTCAGTACTTC; CDR3 protein: CASSFGSGRTKNIQYF
J gene: TRBJ2-2; D gene: .; V gene: TRBV18; clone size: .; CDR3 DNA: TGTGCCAGCTCACCTAACCCTAGCACAATACTACGCACCGGGGAGCTGTTTTTT; CDR3 protein: CASSPNPSTILRTGELFF
J gene: TRBJ1-6; D gene: .; V gene: TRBV3-1; clone size: .; CDR3 DNA: TGTGCCAGCAGCCAAGGGGCAGGGCAGCGCTCACCCCTCCACTTT; CDR3 protein: CASSQGAGQRSPLHF
J gene: TRBJ1-2; D gene: .; V gene: TRBV28; clone size: many; CDR3 DNA: TGTGCCAGCAGGGTCCGACGGCACTATGGCTACACCTTC; CDR3 protein: CASRVRRHYGYTF
J gene: TRBJ2-1; D gene: TRBD2; V gene: TRBV7-8; clone size: .; CDR3 DNA: TGTGCCAGCAGCTTAGGAACTAGCGGGAGTTTTTATGAGCAGTTCTTC; CDR3 protein: CASSLGTSGSFYEQFF
J gene: TRBJ2-7; D gene: TRBD2; V gene: TRBV7-2; clone size: .; CDR3 DNA: TGTGCCAGCAGCCGCGGTACTAGCGGGAGGGCCCAAGAGCAGTACTTC; CDR3 protein: CASSRGTSGRAQEQYF
J gene: TRBJ2-1; D gene: TRBD2; V gene: TRBV7-9; clone size: few; CDR3 DNA: TGTGCCAGCAGCGCGCGGGGCGGGGGGACCACCAATGAGCAGTTCTTC; CDR3 protein: CASSARGGGTTNEQFF
J gene: TRBJ2-6; D gene: TRBD2; V gene: TRBV6-1; clone size: .; CDR3 DNA: TGTGCCAGCAGTGATCAGGAGCGGGGGGGCCCAAGCTCTGGGGCCAACGTCCTGACTTTC; CDR3 protein: CASSDQERGGPSSGANVLTF
J gene: TRBJ2-5; D gene: .; V gene: TRBV7-2; clone size: few; CDR3 DNA: TGTGCCAGCAGCTTATCACTTCAGAGACAAGAGACCCAGTACTTC; CDR3 protein: CASSLSLQRQETQYF
J gene: TRBJ2-5; D gene: .; V gene: TRBV21-1; clone size: .; CDR3 DNA: TGTGCCAGCAGCCTACCGGACCCAGGCGGAGAGACCCAGTACTTC; CDR3 protein: CASSLPDPGGETQYF
J gene: TRBJ2-2; D gene: TRBD1; V gene: TRBV29-1; clone size: .; CDR3 DNA: TGCAGCGTTGGGAAGACAGGGAAGGCCGGGGAGCTGTTTTTT; CDR3 protein: CSVGKTGKAGELFF
J gene: TRBJ2-7; D gene: TRBD2; V gene: TRBV2; clone size: .; CDR3 DNA: TGTGCCAGCAGCGGTACTAGCGTTGGCTCCTACGAGCAGTACTTC; CDR3 protein: CASSGTSVGSYEQYF
J gene: TRBJ1-1; D gene: .; V gene: TRBV3-1; clone size: few; CDR3 DNA: TGTGCCAGCAGCCAGGACGCAGGGGACACTGAAGCTTTCTTT; CDR3 protein: CASSQDAGDTEAFF
J gene: TRBJ1-1; D gene: .; V gene: TRBV7-2; clone size: .; CDR3 DNA: TGTGCCAGCAGCTTAGGTCGGGTAGGAGGCACTGAAGCTTTCTTT; CDR3 protein: CASSLGRVGGTEAFF
J gene: TRBJ1-1; D gene: .; V gene: TRBV5-1; clone size: .; CDR3 DNA: TGCGCCAGCAGCTGGGCCCCAGACTACACTGAAGCTTTCTTT; CDR3 protein: CASSWAPDYTEAFF
J gene: TRBJ2-1; D gene: .; V gene: TRBV21-1; clone size: .; CDR3 DNA: TGTGCCAGCAGCCTTACATGGGCGGAGCCATACAATGAGCAGTTCTTC; CDR3 protein: CASSLTWAEPYNEQFF
J gene: TRBJ2-1; D gene: TRBD2; V gene: TRBV9; clone size: few; CDR3 DNA: TGTGCCAGCAGCGGGAGTAGCGGGAGAAATGAGCAGTTCTTC; CDR3 protein: CASSGSSGRNEQFF
J gene: TRBJ2-3; D gene: .; V gene: TRBV7-9; clone size: few; CDR3 DNA: TGTGCCTGCAGCTTACCACAGGGTAGGGTTCAAGCAGATACGCAGTATTTT; CDR3 protein: CACSLPQGRVQADTQYF
J gene: TRBJ1-2; D gene: .; V gene: TRBV27; clone size: .; CDR3 DNA: TGTGCCAGCAGTTTCGGGACCTTCGCCGGCTACACCTTC; CDR3 protein: CASSFGTFAGYTF
J gene: TRBJ2-5; D gene: .; V gene: TRBV27; clone size: .; CDR3 DNA: TGTGCCAGCAGTTTTCGCTACCAAGGGCGGTGGTACTTC; CDR3 protein: CASSFRYQGRWYF
J gene: TRBJ2-1; D gene: TRBD2; V gene: TRBV2; clone size: few; CDR3 DNA: TGTGCCAGCAGATTTTTCACGGCGGGAGCAGGGAATGAGCAGTTCTTC; CDR3 protein: CASRFFTAGAGNEQFF
J gene: TRBJ2-7; D gene: .; V gene: TRBV24-1; clone size: few; CDR3 DNA: TGTGCCACCAGTGATTCGTACGAGCAGTACTTC; CDR3 protein: CATSDSYEQYF
J gene: TRBJ2-5; D gene: .; V gene: TRBV25-1; clone size: .; CDR3 DNA: TGTGCCAGCAGTGACCCAGGGGAACAAGAGACCCAGTACTTC; CDR3 protein: CASSDPGEQETQYF
J gene: TRBJ2-3; D gene: TRBD2; V gene: TRBV4-3; clone size: few; CDR3 DNA: TGCGCCAGCAGCCGTAACCCCGATAGCGGGAGATCAGATACGCAGTATTTT; CDR3 protein: CASSRNPDSGRSDTQYF
J gene: TRBJ2-3; D gene: .; V gene: TRBV9; clone size: few; CDR3 DNA: TGTGCCAGCAGCGTACTTGGCCGGGGCACAGATACGCAGTATTTT; CDR3 protein: CASSVLGRGTDTQYF
J gene: TRBJ2-1; D gene: .; V gene: TRBV2; clone size: .; CDR3 DNA: TGTGCCAGCAAAGGGGGGTTCTCCTACAATGAGCAGTTCTTC; CDR3 protein: CASKGGFSYNEQFF
J gene: TRBJ1-2; D gene: .; V gene: TRBV25-1; clone size: .; CDR3 DNA: TGTGCCAGCAGTGAACGTCAGGAGTATGGCTACACCTTC; CDR3 protein: CASSERQEYGYTF
J gene: TRBJ2-1; D gene: .; V gene: TRBV27; clone size: few; CDR3 DNA: TGTGCCAGCAGTTCAGGGATGGGGTCCTACAATGAGCAGTTCTTC; CDR3 protein: CASSSGMGSYNEQFF
J gene: TRBJ2-1; D gene: .; V gene: TRBV20-1; clone size: few; CDR3 DNA: TGCAGTGCTAGGGTACCCCTAGCGACTGAGCAGTTCTTC; CDR3 protein: CSARVPLATEQFF
J gene: TRBJ2-7; D gene: .; V gene: TRBV20-1; clone size: .; CDR3 DNA: TGCAGTGCTAGAGGGGGCACCAATCCCTACGAGCAGTACTTC; CDR3 protein: CSARGGTNPYEQYF
J gene: TRBJ2-3; D gene: .; V gene: TRBV10-3; clone size: many; CDR3 DNA: TGTGCCAGCCAACCCTCCTGGGGTTCGGAGACAGATACGCAGTATTTT; CDR3 protein: CASQPSWGSETDTQYF
J gene: TRBJ1-1; D gene: .; V gene: TRBV6-6; clone size: .; CDR3 DNA: TGTGCCTCGTGGGATCCGAACACTGAAGCTTTCTTT; CDR3 protein: CASWDPNTEAFF
J gene: TRBJ1-1; D gene: .; V gene: TRBV6-1; clone size: few; CDR3 DNA: TGTGCCAGCAGTGAGACCTGGGGGACTGAAGCTTTCTTT; CDR3 protein: CASSETWGTEAFF
J gene: TRBJ2-7; D gene: TRBD1; V gene: TRBV5-1; clone size: .; CDR3 DNA: TGCGCCAGCAGCTTGGCCATTGACAGGGCCTACGAGCAGTACTTC; CDR3 protein: CASSLAIDRAYEQYF
J gene: TRBJ2-5; D gene: .; V gene: TRBV29-1; clone size: many; CDR3 DNA: TGCAGCGTTGAGGGGTACGGAGAACAGTACTTC; CDR3 protein: CSVEGYGEQYF
J gene: TRBJ1-1; D gene: .; V gene: TRBV29-1; clone size: few; CDR3 DNA: TGCAGCGTTGATGGGCCAGGGGCGGGCACTGAAGCTTTCTTT; CDR3 protein: CSVDGPGAGTEAFF
J gene: TRBJ1-4; D gene: .; V gene: TRBV10-3; clone size: .; CDR3 DNA: TGTGCCATCAGCGTGGATCGTAATGAAAAACTGTTTTTT; CDR3 protein: CAISVDRNEKLFF
J gene: TRBJ2-3; D gene: .; V gene: TRBV12-3/TRBV12-4; clone size: many; CDR3 DNA: TGTGCCAGCAGTTCCCCAGATACGCAGTATTTT; CDR3 protein: CASSSPDTQYF